These T cell receptor beta chains were read from a single sample in a study of a mutant IDH1 vaccine in newly diagnosed glioma. The assay was immunoSEQ multiplex PCR, and TCRdb's table has in-frame clones only and misses some. This sample has under 60,000 clones, with approximately 80% found just once. No antigen has been assigned to these receptors. Sequencing was performed on PBMCs, taken from a glioma patient whose treatment included an IDH1 peptide vaccine. Receptors were obtained from a woman aged 40 to 50 with glioma. Some clones in this sample may be carry-over from other donors' samples. Both conserved end residues are part of each CDR3.

V,CDR3
TRBV7-9,CASSPSRDRVLGTEAFF
TRBV2,CASVQGRQNTEAFF
TRBV19,CASRLWGTQRGNTEAFF
TRBV5-6,CASKGQGQYEQYF
TRBV7-9,CASKNGVSSPGYF
TRBV5-1,CASSLGGYTDTQYF
TRBV7-3,CASSTSGQGGGYTF
TRBV5-5,CASSWGQGHTGELFF
TRBV30,CAWSVLAGVSDTQYF
TRBV5-1,CASSLSGGEYGYTF
TRBV5-1,CASSYRLAAAGYEQFF
TRBV9,CASSVLGTSGGEQYF
TRBV27,CASRGLAASYEQYF
TRBV7-8,CASSPWGVEYGYTF
TRBV10-2,CASSKQGRTEAFF
TRBV28,CASSLVWQGVSNQPQHF
TRBV10-3,CAISDSATNEKLFF
TRBV6-5,CASSYSIPGTGTEAFF
TRBV19,CASSRDRAAQPQHF
TRBV7-2,CASSYGQGYADTQYF
TRBV7-2,CASSLAPGDTDTQYF
TRBV14,CASSPLVGGLTEAFF
TRBV6-5,CASSPGGTEAFF
TRBV30,CAWRRRAEAFF
TRBV2,CASSEARRRGAFF
TRBV7-9,CASSFGTGANTNTGELFF
TRBV6-6,CASSFLNEKLFF
TRBV7-2,CASSFGQGSAGELFF
TRBV10-3,CAISGQGTYEQYF
TRBV27,CASSPPQTVYGYTF
TRBV5-8,CASSSLASGGAYNEQFF
TRBV6-1,CASSDQGFEETQYF
TRBV6-5,CASRLQGTWGYTF
TRBV9,CASSVGQNNEQFF
TRBV4-3,CASSHDRSRVVFF
TRBV5-1,CASSPGVNREPYEQYF
TRBV2,CASSTRTEEQYF
TRBV29-1,CSSRLRRETQYF
TRBV5-1,CASSFPEGEQFF
TRBV10-1,CASSGRGQTDTQYF
TRBV14,CASSHKRALDTQYF
TRBV4-1,CASSQETGLSSYEQYF
TRBV9,CASSASLQGPEAFF
TRBV7-9,CASSLSSQGYPYEQYF
TRBV19,CASSLLLQAPYEQYF
TRBV5-6,CASSLDRWTQYF
TRBV5-6,CASSPGQGALEAFF
TRBV7-8,CASSSPRDTYEQYF
TRBV30,CAWIPPGGAFF
TRBV7-2,CASSLRLDRPSSSYEQYF
TRBV6-1,CASRGSRYEQYF
TRBV10-2,CASSTPPQGQFQETQYF
TRBV5-1,CASSLEDSLSQYF
TRBV5-1,CASSLGSTGELFF
TRBV2,CASSLSNGGRFNEQFF
TRBV5-1,CASSLTGPENTEAFF
TRBV19,CASSSRPQGANEKLFF